These 23 T cell receptor beta chains came from one sample sequenced in a study of T cells expressing NK-cell markers. TCRdb derives one entry per CDR3 protein from the 5' RACE reads, leaving out DNA. This sample's clone table lists 3,000 to 3,500 distinct CDR3 sequences. The source material was blood T cells: a sorted CD56 or NKG2C T cell subset, CD4+ or CD8+ T cells, or bulk PBMC T cells (not recorded which). Receptor source: a woman between 18 and 30 years old in good health.

This sequence joins TRBV29-1 and TRBJ2-1; TCRdb's D call, TRBD1, is unchecked because there is no DNA. Germline V CDR1 and CDR2: SQVTM, ANQGSEA. The CDR3 loop spans 17 amino acids. CDR3 residues: CSVLGAASRDYYNEQFF.

The chain recombines TRBV12-3 or TRBV12-4 with TRBJ1-4. The CDR3 totals 14 residues. The CDR3 sequence: CASSQQATNEKLFF.

Measured by frequency, this clonotype is large (0.1 to 1%). The V and J genes are TRBV20-1 and TRBJ1-3. The CDR3 runs 13 residues. Germline CDR1 DFQATT, CDR2 SNEGSKA (reference sequence). This chain's CDR3 is CSARGLSGNTIYF.

The rearrangement uses TRBV6-4 and TRBJ1-5; TCRdb proposes TRBD1, but this gene call is untestable without DNA. Per germline, CDR1 MRHNA and CDR2 SNTAGT. The CDR3 loop spans 16 amino acids. The CDR3: CASSDSPGQGNQPQHF.

The rearrangement joins TRBV20-1 to TRBJ1-5. This CDR3 is 13 amino acids long. Germline V gene data show CDR1 as DFQATT and CDR2 as SNEGSKA (reference sequence). CDR3 in amino acids: CSATQTENQPQHF.

V is TRBV5-1 and J is TRBJ2-1; TCRdb selects TRBD2, and the lack of DNA leaves this call unchecked. The germline gives CDR1 SGHRS, CDR2 YFSETQ. The CDR3 has 16 residues. CDR3 loop: CASSAWTSGRGDEQFF.

The rearrangement joins TRBV4-3 to TRBJ1-1; TCRdb selects TRBD1, and the lack of DNA leaves this call unchecked. CDR3 length: 16 amino acids. Germline V gene lookup returns CDR1 LGHNA and CDR2 YSLEER. The CDR3 here is CASSQDHGTGGTEAFF.

The chain joins TRBV20-1 to TRBJ2-5; TCRdb calls TRBD1, which cannot be checked without DNA. This CDR3 is built from 13 residues. Germline V CDR1 and CDR2: DFQATT, SNEGSKA (reference sequence). This chain's CDR3 is CSAGGGKGETQYF.

The chain uses TRBV6-2 or TRBV6-3 and TRBJ2-1. This CDR3 spans 13 amino acids. Germline loops: CDR1 MNHEY, CDR2 SVGEGT. The CDR3 sequence is CASSYVGAWEQFF.

By frequency, this clonotype is medium-sized. This sequence joins TRBV4-3 and TRBJ2-7; TCRdb picks TRBD2, but there is no DNA to check that call. The CDR3 length is 14 residues. Per the germline V gene, CDR1 is LGHNA and CDR2 is YSLEER. The CDR3 spells CASSYVGRGFEQYF.

By frequency, this clonotype is medium-sized (0.01 to 0.1%). This chain links TRBV7-2 with TRBJ2-3; without DNA, the TCRdb call of TRBD2 cannot be checked. This CDR3 is built from 16 residues. From germline, CDR1 is SGHTA and CDR2 FQGNSA. CDR3 residues: CASSLRIAGGGDTQYF. Full variable domain (rest looked up from reference TRBV7-2 and TRBJ2-3): GAGVSQSPSNKVTEKGKDVELRCDPISGHTALYWYRQSLGQGLEFLIYFQGNSAPDKSGLPSDRFSAERTGGSVSTLTIQRTQQEDSAVYLCASSLRIAGGGDTQYFGPGTRLTVL.

This chain joins TRBV6-1 and TRBJ1-4. Germline-derived CDR1 and CDR2 are MNHNS and SASEGT. The CDR3 has 15 residues. Here the CDR3 reads CASSGGFGEVEKLFF.

The chain combines TRBV4-1 with TRBJ2-3. Germline V gene sequence: CDR1 MGHRA, CDR2 YSYEKL. This CDR3 has 16 residues. CDR3 in amino acids: CASSQGTVHNTDTQYF.

This rearrangement joins TRBV20-1 to TRBJ2-1; TCRdb's assignment of TRBD2 cannot be checked, as there is no DNA. Germline V gene sequence: CDR1 DFQATT, CDR2 SNEGSKA (reference sequence). The CDR3 loop spans 15 amino acids. The CDR3 loop is CSARDLAASYNEQFF.

The CDR3 protein is CSGTAGEGTEAFF. J is TRBJ1-1 and V is TRBV29-1. The CDR3 loop spans 13 amino acids. From germline, CDR1 is SQVTM and CDR2 ANQGSEA.

This chain connects TRBV9 to TRBJ2-7. The CDR3 has 13 residues. The germline V gene encodes CDR1 SGDLS and CDR2 YYNGEE. The CDR3: CASSAADPYEQYF.

The rearrangement links TRBV10-2 to TRBJ2-3; no DNA is available, so the TRBD1 call from TCRdb remains unchecked. CDR3 length equals 13 residues. Germline V gene data show CDR1 as WSHSY and CDR2 as SAAADI. The CDR3 loop is CASSRQGTDTQYF.

In terms of frequency, this clonotype is medium-sized (0.01 to 0.1%). The chain joins TRBV20-1 to TRBJ1-1. Germline-derived CDR1 and CDR2 are DFQATT and SNEGSKA (reference sequence). The CDR3 has 14 residues. This CDR3 is CSARGPPDSSEAFF.

According to its frequency, this clonotype is medium-sized. The chain is built from TRBV20-1 and TRBJ2-7; TCRdb calls TRBD2, which cannot be checked without DNA. CDR3 size: 13 residues. Germline V CDR1 and CDR2: DFQATT, SNEGSKA (reference sequence). The CDR3 reads CSGGGLRDYEQYF.

This clonotype is classed as medium-sized by frequency. The chain is built from TRBV6-4 and TRBJ2-1. The CDR3 consists of 14 residues. CDR1 and CDR2 (germline): MRHNA, SNTAGT. The CDR3 sequence is CASSDSYGVDEQFF.

V usage is TRBV20-1 and J usage is TRBJ2-3; TCRdb's D call of TRBD2 is untestable without DNA. The germline gives CDR1 DFQATT, CDR2 SNEGSKA (reference sequence). The CDR3 totals 15 residues. CDR3: CSAPTSGGLTDTQYF.

This clonotype counts as medium-sized (0.01 to 0.1%) by frequency. The chain carries TRBV2 and TRBJ2-3; checking the TCRdb D call of TRBD2 is not possible without DNA. In germline, CDR1 is SNHLY, CDR2 FYNNEI. The CDR3 is 15 residues long. The CDR3 reads CASSTPSGSTDTQYF.

The chain recombines TRBV6-5 with TRBJ2-3. CDR3 length: 11 amino acids. CDR1 is MNHEY, CDR2 SVGAGI, per germline. The CDR3 sequence is CASSSTDTQYF.